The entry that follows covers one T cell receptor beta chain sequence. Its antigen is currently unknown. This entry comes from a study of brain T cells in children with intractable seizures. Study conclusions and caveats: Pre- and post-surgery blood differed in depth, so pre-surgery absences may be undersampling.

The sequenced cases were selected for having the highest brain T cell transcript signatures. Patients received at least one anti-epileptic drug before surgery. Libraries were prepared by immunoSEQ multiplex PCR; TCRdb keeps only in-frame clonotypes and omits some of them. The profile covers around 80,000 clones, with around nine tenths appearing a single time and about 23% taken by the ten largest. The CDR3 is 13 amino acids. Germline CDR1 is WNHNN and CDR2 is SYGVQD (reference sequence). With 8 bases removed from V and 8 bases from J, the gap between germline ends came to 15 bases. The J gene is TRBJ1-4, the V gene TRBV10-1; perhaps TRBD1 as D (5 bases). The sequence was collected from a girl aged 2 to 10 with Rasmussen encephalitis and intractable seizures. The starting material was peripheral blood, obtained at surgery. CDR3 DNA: TGCGCCAGCGCCATCGGGGGGGGAGAAAAACTGTTTTTT. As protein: CASAIGGGEKLFF.